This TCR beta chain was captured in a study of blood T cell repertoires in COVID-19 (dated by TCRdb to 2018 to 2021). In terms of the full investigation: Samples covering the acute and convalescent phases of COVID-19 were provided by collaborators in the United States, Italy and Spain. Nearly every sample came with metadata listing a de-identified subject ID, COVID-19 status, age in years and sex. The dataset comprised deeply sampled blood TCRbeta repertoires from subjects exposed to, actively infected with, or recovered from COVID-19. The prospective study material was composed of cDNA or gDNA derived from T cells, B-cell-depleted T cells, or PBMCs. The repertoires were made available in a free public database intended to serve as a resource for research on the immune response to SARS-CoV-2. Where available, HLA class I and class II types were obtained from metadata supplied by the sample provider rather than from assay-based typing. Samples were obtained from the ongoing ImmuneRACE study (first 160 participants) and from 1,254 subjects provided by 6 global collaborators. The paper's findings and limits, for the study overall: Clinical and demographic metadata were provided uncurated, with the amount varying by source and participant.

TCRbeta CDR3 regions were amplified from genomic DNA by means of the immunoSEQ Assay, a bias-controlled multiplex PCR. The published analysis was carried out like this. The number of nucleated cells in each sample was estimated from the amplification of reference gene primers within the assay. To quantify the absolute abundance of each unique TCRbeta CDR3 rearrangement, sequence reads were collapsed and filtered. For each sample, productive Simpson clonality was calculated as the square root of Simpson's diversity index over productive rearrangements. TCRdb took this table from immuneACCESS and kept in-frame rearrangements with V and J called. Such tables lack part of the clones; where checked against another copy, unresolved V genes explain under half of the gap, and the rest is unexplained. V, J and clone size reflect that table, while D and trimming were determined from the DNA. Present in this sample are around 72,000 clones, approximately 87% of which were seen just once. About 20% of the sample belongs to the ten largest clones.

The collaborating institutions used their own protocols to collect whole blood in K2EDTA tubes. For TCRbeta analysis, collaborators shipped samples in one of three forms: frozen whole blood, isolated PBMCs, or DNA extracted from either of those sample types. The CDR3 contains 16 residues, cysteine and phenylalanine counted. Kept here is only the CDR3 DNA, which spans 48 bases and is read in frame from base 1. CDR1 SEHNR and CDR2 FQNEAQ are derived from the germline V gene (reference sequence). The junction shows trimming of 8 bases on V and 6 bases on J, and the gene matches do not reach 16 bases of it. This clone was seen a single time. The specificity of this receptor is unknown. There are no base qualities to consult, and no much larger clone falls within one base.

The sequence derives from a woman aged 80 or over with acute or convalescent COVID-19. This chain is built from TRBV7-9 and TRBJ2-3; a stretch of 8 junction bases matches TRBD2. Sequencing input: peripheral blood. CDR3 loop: CASLGGQRGPADTQYF. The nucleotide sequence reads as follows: TGTGCCAGCCTAGGGGGGCAGCGGGGGCCTGCTGATACGCAGTATTTT.